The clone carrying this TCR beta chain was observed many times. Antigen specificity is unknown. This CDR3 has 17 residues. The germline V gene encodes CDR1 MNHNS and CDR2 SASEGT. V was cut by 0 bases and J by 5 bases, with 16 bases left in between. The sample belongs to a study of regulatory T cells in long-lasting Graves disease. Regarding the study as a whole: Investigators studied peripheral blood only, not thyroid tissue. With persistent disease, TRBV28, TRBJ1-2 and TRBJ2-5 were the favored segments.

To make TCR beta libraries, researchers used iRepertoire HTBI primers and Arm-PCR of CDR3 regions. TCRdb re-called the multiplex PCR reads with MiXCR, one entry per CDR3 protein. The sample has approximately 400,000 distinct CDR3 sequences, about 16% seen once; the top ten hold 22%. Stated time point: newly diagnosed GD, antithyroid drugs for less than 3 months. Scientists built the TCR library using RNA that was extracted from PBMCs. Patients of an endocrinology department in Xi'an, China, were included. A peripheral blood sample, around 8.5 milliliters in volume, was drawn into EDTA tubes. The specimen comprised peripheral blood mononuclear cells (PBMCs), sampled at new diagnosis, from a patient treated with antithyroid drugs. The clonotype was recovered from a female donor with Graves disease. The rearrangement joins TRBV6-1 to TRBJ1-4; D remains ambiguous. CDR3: CASSEAGFGETNEKLFF. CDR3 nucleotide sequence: TGTGCCAGCAGTGAAGCTGGTTTCGGGGAGACGAATGAAAAACTGTTTTTT.